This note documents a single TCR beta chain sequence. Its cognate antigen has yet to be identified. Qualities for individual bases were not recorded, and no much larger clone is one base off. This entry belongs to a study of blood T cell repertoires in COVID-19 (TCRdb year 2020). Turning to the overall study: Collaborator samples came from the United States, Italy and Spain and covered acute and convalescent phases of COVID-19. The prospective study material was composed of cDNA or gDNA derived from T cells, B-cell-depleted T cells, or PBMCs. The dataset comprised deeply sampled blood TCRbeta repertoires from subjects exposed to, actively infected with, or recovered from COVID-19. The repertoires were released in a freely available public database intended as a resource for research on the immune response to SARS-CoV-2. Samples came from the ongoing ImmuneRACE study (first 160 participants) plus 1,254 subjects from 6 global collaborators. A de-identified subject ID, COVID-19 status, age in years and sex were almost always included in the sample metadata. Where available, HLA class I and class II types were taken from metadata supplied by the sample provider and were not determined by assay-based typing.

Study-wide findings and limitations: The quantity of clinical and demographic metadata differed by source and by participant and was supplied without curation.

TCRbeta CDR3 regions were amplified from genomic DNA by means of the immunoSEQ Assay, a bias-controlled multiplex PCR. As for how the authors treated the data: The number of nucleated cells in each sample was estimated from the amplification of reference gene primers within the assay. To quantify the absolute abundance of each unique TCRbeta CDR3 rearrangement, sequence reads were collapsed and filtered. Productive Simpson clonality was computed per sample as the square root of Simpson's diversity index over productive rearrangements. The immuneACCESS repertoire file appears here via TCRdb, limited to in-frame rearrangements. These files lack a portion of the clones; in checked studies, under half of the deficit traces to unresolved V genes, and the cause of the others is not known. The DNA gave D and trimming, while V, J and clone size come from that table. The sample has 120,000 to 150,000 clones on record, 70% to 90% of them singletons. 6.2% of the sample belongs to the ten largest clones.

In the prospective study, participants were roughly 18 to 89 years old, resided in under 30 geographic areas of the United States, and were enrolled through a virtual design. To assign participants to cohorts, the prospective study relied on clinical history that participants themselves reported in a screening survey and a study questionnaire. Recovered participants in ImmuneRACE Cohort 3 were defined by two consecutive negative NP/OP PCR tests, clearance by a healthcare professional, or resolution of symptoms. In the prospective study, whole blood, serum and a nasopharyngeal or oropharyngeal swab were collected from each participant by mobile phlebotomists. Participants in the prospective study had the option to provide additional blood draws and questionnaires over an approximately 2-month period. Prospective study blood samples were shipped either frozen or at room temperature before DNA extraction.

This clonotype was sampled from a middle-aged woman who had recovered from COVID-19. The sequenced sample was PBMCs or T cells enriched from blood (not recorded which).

The DNA sequence is TGTGCCAGCAGCTTAGACGGGTTCGCGGGAAACACCATATATTTT. It specifies CASSLDGFAGNTIYF. The V and J genes are TRBV7-8 and TRBJ1-3; the D gene lacks a confident call. The germline V gene provides CDR1 SGHVS and CDR2 FQNEAQ. V is shortened by 1 base, J by 4 bases, and the region joining them spans 11 bases. Counted from cysteine to phenylalanine, this CDR3 has 15 amino acids. CDR3 DNA is the only sequence kept; it has 45 bases, read in frame from the first base. Supplemented by the reference TRBV7-8 and TRBJ1-3 proteins around the CDR3, the complete variable domain is GAGVSQSPRYKVAKRGQDVALRCDPISGHVSLFWYQQALGQGPEFLTYFQNEAQLDKSGLPSDRFFAERPEGSVSTLKIQRTQQEDSAVYLCASSLDGFAGNTIYFGEGSWLTVV.